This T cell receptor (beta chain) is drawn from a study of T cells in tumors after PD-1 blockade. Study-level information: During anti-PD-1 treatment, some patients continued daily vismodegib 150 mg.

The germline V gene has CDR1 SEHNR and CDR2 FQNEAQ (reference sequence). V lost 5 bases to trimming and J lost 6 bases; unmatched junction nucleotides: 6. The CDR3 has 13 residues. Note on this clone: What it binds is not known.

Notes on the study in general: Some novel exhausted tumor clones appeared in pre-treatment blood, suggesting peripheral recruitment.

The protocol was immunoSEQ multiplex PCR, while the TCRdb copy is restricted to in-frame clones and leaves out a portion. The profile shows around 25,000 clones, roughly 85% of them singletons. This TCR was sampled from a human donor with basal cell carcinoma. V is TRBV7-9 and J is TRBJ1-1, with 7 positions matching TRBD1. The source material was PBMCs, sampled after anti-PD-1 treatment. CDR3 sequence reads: CASSPGQAAEAFF. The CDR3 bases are TGTGCCAGCAGCCCTGGACAGGCCGCTGAAGCTTTCTTT.